The rows below give T cell receptor beta chains drawn from one sample of a study of shared clonotypes between healthy human individuals. Only in-frame clones appear in the TCRdb table, and some are missing; sequencing was by immunoSEQ multiplex PCR. The data hold about 1.4 million clones, with around 97% observed a single time. Sequencing was performed on naive CD4+ T cells sorted from blood. These receptors were taken from a man younger than 45 in good health. Both conserved end residues are part of each CDR3. The D gene is left open where the match is weak. Clone size is stated in some rows and not others, as once, few, many or a class when expanded.

d_gene	v_gene	abundance	j_gene	CDR3aa	CDR3nt
-	TRBV14	-	TRBJ2-1	CASSPGPTYNEQFF	TGTGCCAGCAGTCCGGGACCAACCTACAATGAGCAGTTCTTC
-	TRBV19	-	TRBJ1-5	CASSIRVVQPQHF	TGTGCCAGTAGTATCCGGGTGGTCCAGCCCCAGCATTTT
-	TRBV7-2	once	TRBJ1-3	CASSTIFGGNTIYF	TGTGCCAGCAGCACCATTTTTGGCGGAAACACCATATATTTT
-	TRBV7-8	-	TRBJ2-7	CASSLANIYEQYF	TGTGCCAGCAGCTTAGCGAACATCTACGAGCAGTACTTC
-	TRBV5-4	-	TRBJ2-7	CASSLGAAYEQYF	TGTGCCAGCAGCTTGGGGGCGGCCTACGAGCAGTACTTC
-	TRBV7-2	once	TRBJ1-1	CASSLAFSWRGPMNTEAFF	TGTGCCAGCAGCTTAGCGTTCTCTTGGAGGGGACCGATGAACACTGAAGCTTTCTTT
TRBD2	TRBV7-9	-	TRBJ2-7	CASGQRELSYEQYF	TGTGCCAGCGGACAGCGGGAGTTGTCCTACGAGCAGTACTTC
TRBD1	TRBV6-1	-	TRBJ1-5	CASSGTGPNQPQHF	TGTGCCAGCAGTGGGACAGGCCCCAATCAGCCCCAGCATTTT
-	TRBV2	-	TRBJ1-1	CASSSHKGGEGTEAFF	TGTGCCAGCAGTTCTCACAAGGGGGGAGAGGGCACTGAAGCTTTCTTT
TRBD1	TRBV25-1	-	TRBJ1-5	CASSDPGQGQPQHF	TGTGCCAGCAGTGATCCGGGACAGGGTCAGCCCCAGCATTTT
TRBD2	TRBV7-3	-	TRBJ2-3	CASSPGRREWGDTQYF	TGTGCCAGCAGCCCGGGTCGGCGGGAGTGGGGTGATACGCAGTATTTT
-	TRBV5-4	-	TRBJ2-3	CASSEDSSSTDTQYF	TGTGCCAGCAGCGAGGACTCATCTAGCACAGATACGCAGTATTTT
-	TRBV5-5	-	TRBJ1-5	CASSLVLAGEQPQHF	TGTGCCAGCAGCTTGGTGCTGGCAGGGGAACAGCCCCAGCATTTT
TRBD2	TRBV7-9	-	TRBJ2-7	CASSFPTSGSPHEQYF	TGTGCCAGCAGCTTCCCGACTAGCGGGAGTCCCCACGAGCAGTACTTC
TRBD2	TRBV2	-	TRBJ2-3	CASSDLASGRTDTQYF	TGTGCCAGCTCTGATCTGGCTAGCGGGAGGACAGATACGCAGTATTTT
-	TRBV5-1	-	TRBJ1-1	CASSLGENTEAFF	TGCGCCAGCAGCTTGGGGGAGAACACTGAAGCTTTCTTT
-	TRBV19	-	TRBJ1-1	CASSIGRGRKTEAFF	TGTGCCAGTAGTATAGGCCGGGGAAGGAAGACTGAAGCTTTCTTT
TRBD2	TRBV18	once	TRBJ2-3	CASSLHRTSGSVTDTQYF	TGTGCCAGCTCATTACACCGGACTAGCGGGAGTGTCACAGATACGCAGTATTTT
-	TRBV27	-	TRBJ2-6	CASSLGHGRTSGANVLTF	TGTGCCAGCAGCCTGGGACATGGTCGTACCTCTGGGGCCAACGTCCTGACTTTC
-	TRBV7-2	-	TRBJ2-4	CASSPKGVNIQYF	TGTGCCAGCAGCCCTAAAGGAGTAAACATTCAGTACTTC
-	TRBV5-1	-	TRBJ2-7	CASSRESYEQYF	TGCGCCAGCAGCCGCGAATCCTACGAGCAGTACTTC